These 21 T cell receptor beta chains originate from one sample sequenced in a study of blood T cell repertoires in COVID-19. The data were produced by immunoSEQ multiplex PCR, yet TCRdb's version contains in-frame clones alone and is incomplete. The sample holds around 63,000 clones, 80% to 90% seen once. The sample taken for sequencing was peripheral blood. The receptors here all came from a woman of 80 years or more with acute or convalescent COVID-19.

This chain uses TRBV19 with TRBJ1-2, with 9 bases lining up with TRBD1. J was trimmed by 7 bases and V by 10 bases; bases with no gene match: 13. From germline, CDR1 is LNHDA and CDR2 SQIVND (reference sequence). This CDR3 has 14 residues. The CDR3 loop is CATTRGTGISGYTF. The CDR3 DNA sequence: TGTGCCACCACCCGTGGGACAGGGATTAGTGGCTACACCTTC.

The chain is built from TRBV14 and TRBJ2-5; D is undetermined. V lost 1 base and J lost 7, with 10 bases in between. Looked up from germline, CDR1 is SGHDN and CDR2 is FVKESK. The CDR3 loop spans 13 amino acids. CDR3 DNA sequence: TGTGCCAGCAGCCAAGTTCTGGTCGGGACCCAGTACTTC. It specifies CASSQVLVGTQYF. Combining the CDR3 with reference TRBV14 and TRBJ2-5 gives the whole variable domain EAGVTQFPSHSVIEKGQTVTLRCDPISGHDNLYWYRRVMGKEIKFLLHFVKESKQDESGMPNNRFLAERTGGTYSTLKVQPAELEDSGVYFCASSQVLVGTQYFGPGTRLLVL.

The CDR3 sequence: CAIRQGLENTIYF. As DNA, the CDR3 is TGTGCCATCAGGCAGGGGTTAGAAAACACCATATATTTT. This chain joins TRBV10-3 and TRBJ1-3; a possible D gene is TRBD1 (6 bases). V lost 6 bases and J 6 bases, leaving 12 bases between the germline ends. Germline V CDR1 and CDR2: ENHRY, SYGVKD. The CDR3 totals 13 residues.

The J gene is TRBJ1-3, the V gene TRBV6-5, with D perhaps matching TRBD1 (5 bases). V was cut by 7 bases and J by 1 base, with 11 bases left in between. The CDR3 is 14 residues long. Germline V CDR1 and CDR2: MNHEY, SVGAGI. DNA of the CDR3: TGTGCCAGCACCCCGGGGGGTTCTGGAAACACCATATATTTT. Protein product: CASTPGGSGNTIYF.

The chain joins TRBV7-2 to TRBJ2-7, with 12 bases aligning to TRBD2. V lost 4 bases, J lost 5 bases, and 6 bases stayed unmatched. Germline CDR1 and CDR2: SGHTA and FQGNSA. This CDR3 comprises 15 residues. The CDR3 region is CASSSRLAGVDEQYF. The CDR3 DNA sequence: TGTGCCAGCAGCTCCCGACTAGCGGGAGTTGACGAGCAGTACTTC. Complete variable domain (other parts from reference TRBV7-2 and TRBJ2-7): GAGVSQSPSNKVTEKGKDVELRCDPISGHTALYWYRQSLGQGLEFLIYFQGNSAPDKSGLPSDRFSAERTGGSVSTLTIQRTQQEDSAVYLCASSSRLAGVDEQYFGPGTRLTVT.

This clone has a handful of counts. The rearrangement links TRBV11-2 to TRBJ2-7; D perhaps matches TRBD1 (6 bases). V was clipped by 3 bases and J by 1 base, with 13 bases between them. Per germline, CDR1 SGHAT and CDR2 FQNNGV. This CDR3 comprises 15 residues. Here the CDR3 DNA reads TGTGCCAGCAGCTTCACAGGGTCTGGGTCCTACGAGCAGTACTTC. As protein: CASSFTGSGSYEQYF.

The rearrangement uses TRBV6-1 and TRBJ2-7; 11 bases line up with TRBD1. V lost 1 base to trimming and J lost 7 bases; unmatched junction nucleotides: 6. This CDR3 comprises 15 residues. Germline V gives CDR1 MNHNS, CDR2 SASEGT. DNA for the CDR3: TGTGCCAGCAGTGAAGGGACAGGGGGCATTGGGGAGCAGTACTTC. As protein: CASSEGTGGIGEQYF.

The CDR3 sequence is CASSVSGLAVETQYF. As DNA, the CDR3 is TGTGCCAGCAGCGTCTCTGGACTAGCGGTAGAGACCCAGTACTTC. The chain joins TRBV9 to TRBJ2-5, with 10 bases identical to TRBD2. CDR1 is SGDLS, CDR2 YYNGEE, per germline. The trim removed 2 bases at V and 4 bases at J, leaving 5 bases unmatched. The CDR3 covers 15 residues.

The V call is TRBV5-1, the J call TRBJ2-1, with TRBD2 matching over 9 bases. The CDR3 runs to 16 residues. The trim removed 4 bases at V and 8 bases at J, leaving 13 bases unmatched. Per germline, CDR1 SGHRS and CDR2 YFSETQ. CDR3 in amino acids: CASSISGVAGAYEQFF. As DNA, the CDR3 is TGCGCCAGCAGCATCTCCGGGGTAGCGGGAGCATATGAGCAGTTCTTC.

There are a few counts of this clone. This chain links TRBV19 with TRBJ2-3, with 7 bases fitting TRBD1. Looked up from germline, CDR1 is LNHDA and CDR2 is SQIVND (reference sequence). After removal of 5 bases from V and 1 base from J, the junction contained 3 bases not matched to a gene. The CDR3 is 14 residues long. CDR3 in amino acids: CASSPQGGTDTQYF. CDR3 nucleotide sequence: TGTGCCAGTAGTCCTCAGGGGGGCACAGATACGCAGTATTTT.

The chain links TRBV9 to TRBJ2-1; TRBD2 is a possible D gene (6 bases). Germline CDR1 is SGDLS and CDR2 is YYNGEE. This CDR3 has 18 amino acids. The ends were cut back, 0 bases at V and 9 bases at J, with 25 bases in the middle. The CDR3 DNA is TGTGCCAGCAGCGTAGGTGGGTTGGCGGGGAGGTGGATCGGTGAGCAGTTCTTC. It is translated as CASSVGGLAGRWIGEQFF. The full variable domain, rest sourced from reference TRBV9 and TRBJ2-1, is DSGVTQTPKHLITATGQRVTLRCSPRSGDLSVYWYQQSLDQGLQFLIQYYNGEERAKGNILERFSAQQFPDLHSELNLSSLELGDSALYFCASSVGGLAGRWIGEQFFGPGTRLTVL.

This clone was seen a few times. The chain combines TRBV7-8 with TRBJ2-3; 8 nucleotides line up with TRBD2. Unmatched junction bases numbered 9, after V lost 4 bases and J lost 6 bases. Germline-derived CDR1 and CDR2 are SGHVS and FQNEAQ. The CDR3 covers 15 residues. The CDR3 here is CASSWSSGGGDTQYF. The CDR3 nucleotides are TGTGCCAGCAGCTGGAGCAGCGGGGGAGGGGATACGCAGTATTTT.

The CDR3 region is CASSVGRGFTDTQYF. In DNA form, the CDR3 reads TGTGCCAGCAGCGTCGGCAGGGGATTCACAGATACGCAGTATTTT. The chain has TRBV9 and TRBJ2-3; a possible D gene is TRBD1 (6 bases). The CDR3 runs 15 residues. The germline CDR1 and CDR2 sequences are SGDLS and YYNGEE. The V end was cut by 2 bases, the J end by 2 bases, with 12 bases between.

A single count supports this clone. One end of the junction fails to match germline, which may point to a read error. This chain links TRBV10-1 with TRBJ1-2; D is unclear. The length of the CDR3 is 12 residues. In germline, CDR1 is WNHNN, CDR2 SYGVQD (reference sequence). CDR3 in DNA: TGCGCCAGCAGTGAGTCGAGAGGCTCCCTCCACTTC. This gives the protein CASSESRGSLHF.

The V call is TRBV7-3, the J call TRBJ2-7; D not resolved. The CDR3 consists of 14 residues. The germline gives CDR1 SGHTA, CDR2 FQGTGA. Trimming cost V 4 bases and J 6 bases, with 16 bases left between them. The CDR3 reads CASSSFSGPSEQYF. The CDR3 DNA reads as TGTGCCAGCAGCTCTTTCTCGGGTCCATCCGAGCAGTACTTC. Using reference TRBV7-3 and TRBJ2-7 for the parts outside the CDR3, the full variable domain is GAGVSQTPSNKVTEKGKYVELRCDPISGHTALYWYRQSLGQGPEFLIYFQGTGAADDSGLPNDRFFAVRPEGSVSTLKIQRTERGDSAVYLCASSSFSGPSEQYFGPGTRLTVT.

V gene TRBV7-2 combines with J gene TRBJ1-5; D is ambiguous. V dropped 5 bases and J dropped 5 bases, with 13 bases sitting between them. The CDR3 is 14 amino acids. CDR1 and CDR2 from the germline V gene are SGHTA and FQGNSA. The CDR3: CASSVQVSDQPQHF. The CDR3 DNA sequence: TGTGCCAGCAGCGTTCAGGTTTCCGATCAGCCCCAGCATTTT.

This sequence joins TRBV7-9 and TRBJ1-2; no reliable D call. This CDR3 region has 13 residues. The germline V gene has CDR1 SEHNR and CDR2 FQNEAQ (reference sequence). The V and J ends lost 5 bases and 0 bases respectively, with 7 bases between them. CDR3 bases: TGTGCCAGCAGCCACGAGGCTAACTATGGCTACACCTTC. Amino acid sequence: CASSHEANYGYTF.

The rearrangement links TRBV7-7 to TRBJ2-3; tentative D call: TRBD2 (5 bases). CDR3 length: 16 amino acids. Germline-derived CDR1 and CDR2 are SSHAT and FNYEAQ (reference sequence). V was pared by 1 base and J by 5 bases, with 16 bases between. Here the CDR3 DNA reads TGTGCCAGCAGCTTAGAGCGGCGCCCCCCTAAAGATACGCAGTATTTT. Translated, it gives CASSLERRPPKDTQYF.

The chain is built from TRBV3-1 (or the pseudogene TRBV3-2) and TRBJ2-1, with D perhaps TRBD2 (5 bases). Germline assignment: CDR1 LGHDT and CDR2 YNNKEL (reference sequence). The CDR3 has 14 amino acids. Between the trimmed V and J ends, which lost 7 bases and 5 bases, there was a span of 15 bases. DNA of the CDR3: TGTGCCAGCACCCGTCCTGGACTGCACAATGAGCAGTTCTTC. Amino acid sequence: CASTRPGLHNEQFF.

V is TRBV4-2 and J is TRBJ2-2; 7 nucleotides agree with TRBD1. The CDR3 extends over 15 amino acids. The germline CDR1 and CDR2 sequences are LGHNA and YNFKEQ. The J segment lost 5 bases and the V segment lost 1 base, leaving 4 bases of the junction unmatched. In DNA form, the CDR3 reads TGTGCCAGCAGCCAAGTTACAGGGGTTACCGGGGAGCTGTTTTTT. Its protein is CASSQVTGVTGELFF.

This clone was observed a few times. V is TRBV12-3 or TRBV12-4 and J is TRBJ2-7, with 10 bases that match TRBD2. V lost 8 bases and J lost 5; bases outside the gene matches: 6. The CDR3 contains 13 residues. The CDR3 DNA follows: TGTGCCAGCGGCCTAGCGGGAGAGGACGAGCAGTACTTC. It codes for CASGLAGEDEQYF.